Described below is a single T cell receptor beta chain sequence and its context. The antigen remains undetermined. Patients got ipilimumab 1 mg/kg beginning 14 to 28 days post-transplant. This record belongs to a study of ipilimumab plus nivolumab after autologous stem cell transplantation. Clones were read by immunoSEQ multiplex PCR, and TCRdb kept only the in-frame ones, dropping some. The sample includes some 87,000 clones, 75% to 85% of them seen just once. Study observations and caveats: Authors suggest TCR repertoire, Treg phenotype and gut microbiota support further study.

The CDR3 is 14 amino acids. The germline gives CDR1 PRHDT, CDR2 FYEKMQ (reference sequence). Trimming took off 2 bases at V and 7 bases at J, with 15 bases between the two ends. The chain uses TRBV13 and TRBJ2-7; D possibly uses TRBD1 or TRBD2 (5 bases each). The sequencing used PBMCs, collected in a trial of ipilimumab plus nivolumab as post-transplant consolidation. The origin of this receptor is a male donor with diffuse large B-cell lymphoma. The CDR3 DNA reads TGTGCCAGCAGCTTAAGGGACCTCGGGAATGAGCAGTACTTC. Translated: CASSLRDLGNEQYF. The full variable domain, rest sourced from reference TRBV13 and TRBJ2-7, is AAGVIQSPRHLIKEKRETATLKCYPIPRHDTVYWYQQGPGQDPQFLISFYEKMQSDKGSIPDRFSAQQFSDYHSELNMSSLELGDSALYFCASSLRDLGNEQYFGPGTRLTVT.